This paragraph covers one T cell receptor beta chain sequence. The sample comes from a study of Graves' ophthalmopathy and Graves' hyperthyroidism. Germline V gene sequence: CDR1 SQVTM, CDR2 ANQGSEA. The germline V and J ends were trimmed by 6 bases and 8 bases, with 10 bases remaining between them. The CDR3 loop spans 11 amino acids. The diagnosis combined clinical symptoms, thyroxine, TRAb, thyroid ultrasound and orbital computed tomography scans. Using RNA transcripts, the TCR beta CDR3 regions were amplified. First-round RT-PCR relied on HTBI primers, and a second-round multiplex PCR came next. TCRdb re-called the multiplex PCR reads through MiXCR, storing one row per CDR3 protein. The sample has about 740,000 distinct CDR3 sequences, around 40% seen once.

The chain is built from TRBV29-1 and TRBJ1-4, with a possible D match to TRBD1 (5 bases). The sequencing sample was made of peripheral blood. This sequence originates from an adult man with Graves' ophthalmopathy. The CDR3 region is CSVATDEKLFF. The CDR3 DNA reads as TGCAGCGTAGCGACAGACGAAAAACTGTTTTTT.